This T cell receptor beta chain was found in a study of vaccination and CD4 T cells after COVID-19. At the Johns Hopkins FTIC core, DNA taken from cultured CD4+ T cells was sequenced by way of the Oncomine TCR Beta short-read assay. TCRdb recomputed calls from the PCR reads with MiXCR, one row per CDR3 protein. The repertoire has more than 10,000 distinct CDR3 sequences, roughly 57% of them found once; the top ten carry 7.5% to 9%. Treatment here: roughly nine-day PBMC culture with coronavirus spike peptide pools or control peptides (ViraFEST assay). Concerning this clonotype: The target antigen is unknown.

This receptor was identified in a human donor who had recovered from COVID-19. The sequencing here drew on CD4+ T cells from blood, cultured in vitro, taken before SARS-CoV-2 vaccination.

Here the CDR3 reads CASSLATSGSYEQYF. CDR3 nucleotide sequence: TGTGCCAGCAGCTTAGCAACTAGCGGGAGCTACGAGCAGTACTTC. J is TRBJ2-7 and V is TRBV7-8; 11 nucleotides align to TRBD2. The CDR3 spans 15 residues. With 0 bases clipped from V and 3 bases from J, the junction kept 1 base outside the gene matches. Germline V gene lookup returns CDR1 SGHVS and CDR2 FQNEAQ.